Detailed here is one TCR beta chain. Per germline, CDR1 LGHNA and CDR2 YNFKEQ. The CDR3 loop spans 14 amino acids. Losses at the gene ends were 5 bases for V and 2 bases for J; bases not matched to a gene: 3. The repertoire was sequenced with immunoSEQ multiplex PCR; TCRdb's copy has only in-frame clones and lacks some. The sample has around 55,000 clones; just under 90% are singletons. The sample comes from a study of T cell changes during pregnancy in multiple sclerosis. This sequence originates from a female donor with multiple sclerosis, enrolled in a pregnancy study. This sample comprised CD4+ T cells from peripheral blood mononuclear cells, obtained in the first trimester of pregnancy. The J gene is TRBJ2-7, the V gene TRBV4-2; the match to TRBD2 covers 10 bases. The CDR3 DNA reads TGTGCCAGCAGCTTAGCGGGAGGCGCCTACGAGCAGTACTTC. This gives the protein CASSLAGGAYEQYF.